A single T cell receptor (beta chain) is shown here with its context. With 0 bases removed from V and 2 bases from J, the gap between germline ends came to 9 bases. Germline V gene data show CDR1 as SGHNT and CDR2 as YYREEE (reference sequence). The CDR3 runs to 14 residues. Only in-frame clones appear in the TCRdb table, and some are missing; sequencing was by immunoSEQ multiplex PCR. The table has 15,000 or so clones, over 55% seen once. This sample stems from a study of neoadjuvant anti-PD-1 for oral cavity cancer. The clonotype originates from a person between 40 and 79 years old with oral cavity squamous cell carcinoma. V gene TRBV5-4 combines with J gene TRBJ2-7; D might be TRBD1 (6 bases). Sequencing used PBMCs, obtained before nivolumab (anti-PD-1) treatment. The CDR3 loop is CASSLEPGAYEQYF. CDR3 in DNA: TGTGCCAGCAGCTTGGAGCCAGGGGCCTACGAGCAGTACTTC.